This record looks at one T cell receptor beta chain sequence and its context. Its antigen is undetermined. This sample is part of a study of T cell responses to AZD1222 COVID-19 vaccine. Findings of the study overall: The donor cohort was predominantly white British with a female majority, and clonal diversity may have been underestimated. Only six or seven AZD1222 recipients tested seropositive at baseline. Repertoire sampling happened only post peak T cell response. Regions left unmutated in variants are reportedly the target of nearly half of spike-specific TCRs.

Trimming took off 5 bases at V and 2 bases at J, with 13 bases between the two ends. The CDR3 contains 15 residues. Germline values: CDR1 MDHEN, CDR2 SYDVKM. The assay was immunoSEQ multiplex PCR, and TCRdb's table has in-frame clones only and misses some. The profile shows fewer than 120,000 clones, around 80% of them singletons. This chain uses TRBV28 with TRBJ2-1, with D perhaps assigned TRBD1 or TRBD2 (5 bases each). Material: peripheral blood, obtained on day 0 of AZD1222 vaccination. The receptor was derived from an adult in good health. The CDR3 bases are TGTGCCAGCAGTCGTCCCGGGGCTGCCTACAATGAGCAGTTCTTC. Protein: CASSRPGAAYNEQFF.